Included here is one T cell receptor (beta chain) sequence, with context. The specificity of this receptor is unknown. No much larger clone is present one base from it, and per-base qualities are unavailable. This specimen belongs to a study of cytomegalovirus exposure and HLA in healthy donors (dated by TCRdb to about 2017). Some background on the complete study: An earlier analysis of approximately 590 of the donors reported approximately 300 Gb of sequence data and 117 million unique TCR beta sequences from 150 million to 200 million T cells. An earlier analysis of 587 of the donors used high-throughput TCR beta sequencing to judge whether each TCR beta V gene segment behaved as functional or pseudogenic. HLA typing covered class I and class II loci at four-digit resolution. The study was designed to test whether signatures of past pathogen exposure could be identified by cataloging public T cell receptors. The genetic ancestry cluster associated with self-reported Caucasian donors included 81% of the roughly 400 genotyped donors. Along with the roughly 700-subject first cohort, a separate validation cohort of 120 different subjects was used. Every repertoire in the discovery cohort had been generated on one and the same sequencing platform. About 5 DR-DQ haplotypes were handled as single units for association and clustering, since linkage in the cohort was strong. The study profiled the T cell repertoires of 666 subjects by immunosequencing and related them to cytomegalovirus serostatus. The study combined high-throughput TCR immunosequencing, statistical association of individual TCRs with disease status, and machine learning to predict cytomegalovirus infection status. Donor age, sex, ethnicity and CMV serostatus were collected together with the repertoire data. The number of typed donors differed by locus: roughly 620-640 for A, B, C, DRB1 and DQB1; 500 to 550 for DQA1; about 600 for DPA1; and about 470 for DPB1. Around 300 gigabases of sequencing data and approximately 85 million unique TCR sequences were included in an early release covering 550 to 800 HLA-typed donors. Among some 400 genotyped donors of the cohort, an average of approximately 250,000 unique TCR beta nucleotide sequences were sequenced per donor, approximately 20% of them non-productive. In the later analysis, no new phenotypic data were used to find candidate immune exposures; instead, reliance was placed on TCR beta sequences and their occurrence across donors. A later genetic analysis used genome-wide SNP genotypes for about 60% of the roughly 700 donors, treating that subset as a discovery cohort. To study patterns of TCR occurrence, a later analysis re-analyzed previously published TCR beta repertoires from 650 to 750 donors and added high-resolution HLA genotyping. Broad study findings and their caveats: In an earlier analysis of 587 of the donors, most TCR beta V segments appeared in productive rearrangements about 90% or about 30% of the time, broadly matching IMGT annotations. Correlated functional status among segregating V segments might reflect linkage disequilibrium, but an unknown experimental factor could not be ruled out. The authors suggested that the approach could potentially be extended to other disease states and immunological phenotypes. Several of the top co-occurrence clusters appeared to be linked to parvovirus B19, influenza, CMV and Epstein-Barr virus, according to a later analysis. Because counts were too low, 15 to 20 rarely observed V segments, including chromosome 9 orphons, were left out of the earlier analysis of some 640 of the donors. The only immune exposure information available for the cohort was CMV serostatus. The cohort was sequenced for TCR beta chains only, and without alpha or paired-chain data the features that could be detected were limited. A further reported finding was that TCR beta sequences accurately predicted the HLA-A and HLA-B alleles for most subjects in the first cohort. At a false discovery rate of 0.05, a later analysis linked 16,951 TCR beta sequences to specific HLA alleles. Because HLA typing was missing for some donors at each locus, association tests included only the typed subset. In both the original and validation cohorts, the classifier was reported to diagnose cytomegalovirus status with high specificity and sensitivity. A cluster of highly shared sequence variants was judged likely to be a technical artifact of the sequencing pipeline. A later genetic analysis associated a missense DCLRE1C variant with V-gene and J-gene trimming of TCR beta chains, and an independent cohort replicated the association. In vitro tests confirmed that a few of the cytomegalovirus-associated TCR beta chains recognize cytomegalovirus antigens. According to a later analysis, most CMV-associated TCR beta chains appeared to be HLA-restricted, and the HLA associations seemed to be driven largely by CMV exposure. According to a later genetic analysis, donors in an Asian-associated ancestry cluster had fewer N-insertions in productive TCRs than the approximately 710-donor mean. When HLA alleles, especially DR and DQ, strongly co-occurred, TCR associations were difficult to assign to individual alleles. According to a later analysis, TCR association rates differed among HLA loci, with DRB1 alleles showing the most associated TCRs and HLA-C alleles showing the fewest. A total of about 180 TCR beta chains were listed by the study as associated with cytomegalovirus. The presence/absence analyses assumed that sequencing depth was roughly uniform across donors, and that assumption may not be true. Some IMGT-functional V segments, including TRBV6-2 and TRBV6-3, could not be told apart with the 87-base-pair reads, so those segments were excluded. While some public TCRs were present in many individuals, most TCR sequences turned up only very rarely across donors. In a later analysis, HLA-associated TCR beta chains showed more clonal expansion and lower generation probabilities than non-associated chains that were equally common.

The germline V end is reduced by 4 bases and the J end by 5 bases; junction bases left unmatched: 5. The CDR3 has 14 amino acids, counting the end cysteine and phenylalanine. The entry retains the CDR3 DNA only, 42 bases that are in frame from base 1. CDR1 and CDR2 were assigned from the germline V gene (reference sequence) as SGHNT and YYREEE. Libraries were prepared through the immunoSEQ multiplex PCR assay. The multiplex PCR relied on a mix of 60 forward primers for TCR Vbeta segments and 13 reverse primers for TCR Jbeta segments. A multiplex PCR assay on genomic DNA amplified the CDR3 region of rearranged TCR beta genes. On the Illumina HiSeq System, the amplified TCR beta libraries were sequenced as 87-base-pair reads. The source study handled its data this way. A later analysis tallied 70 million to 100 million unique TCR beta chains across the 666 repertoires, and 10 million to 11 million of those chains were shared by two or more donors. A nearest-neighbor algorithm error-corrected the raw reads and collapsed the reads into unique sequences, merging closely related sequences to remove PCR and sequencing errors. To assign V, D and J gene segments, CDR3 sequences were aligned to IMGT reference sequences. Each retained sequence needed at least a six-nucleotide match to both a V gene segment and a J gene segment. A rearrangement was called productive if the CDR3 had no stop codons and remained in frame with V and J, and every other rearrangement was called non-productive. Following IMGT convention, CDR3 was defined as the stretch from the second conserved V-encoded cysteine up to the conserved J-encoded phenylalanine. Sequences without an unambiguous match to a single V gene segment were excluded from the earlier analysis of about 600 of the donors. In an earlier analysis of approximately 560 of the donors, a V segment was called functional when productive rearrangements were above 56.7%, and segregating when the standard deviation between donors exceeded 5%. A statistical classification framework was built for diagnosing cytomegalovirus status from the catalog of TCR beta chain sequences. A later analysis assigned V and J genes by comparing TCR nucleotide sequences with IMGT/GENE-DB human TR gene sequences. In a later analysis, CDR3 sequences and most-parsimonious VDJ recombination scenarios were assigned using the TCRdist pipeline. In a later analysis, each TCR beta chain was defined by its CDR3 amino acid sequence together with its V-gene family, and reads lacking a unique V-gene family were excluded. A later analysis removed 450 to 600 highly shared, low-generation-probability nucleotide sequences to deal with suspected cross-contamination and a sequencing artifact. In a later analysis, a clonal expansion index for each public chain was calculated from normalized within-repertoire ranks of inferred template counts. In a later analysis, generation probabilities were computed using a VDJ recombination model fitted to out-of-frame rearrangements, and the results were checked against IGoR. Hypergeometric tests were used in a later analysis to score TCR-TCR, TCR-HLA and TCR-CMV co-occurrence, with a repertoire-size bias correction applied to the TCR pairs. To estimate false discovery rates, a later analysis permuted the HLA or CMV assignments 20 times. A later analysis grouped co-occurring TCRs with DBSCAN, adding TCRdist sequence similarity when clustering within HLA-allele-positive subsets. Repertoires with fewer than 30,000 or more than 120,000 public chains were left out of co-occurrence clustering, as were four to six repertoires with anomalous nucleotide sharing. TCRdb carries this immuneACCESS record with in-frame sequences only. Its versions omit some clonotypes, under half of them owing to an unresolved V gene in the studies checked, with the rest unexplained. The V and J calls and clone size were taken over from that table, and D and trimming were inferred from the DNA. The sample has about 240,000 clones on record, over 75% of them singletons. Jointly, the top ten make up approximately 0.47% of the sample.

In total, just over 650 healthy bone marrow donors made up the cohort. Cohort members were all nominally healthy when sampled, although unrecorded immune exposures were likely present. The donor was CMV seronegative and was included in the group of hundreds of seronegative cohort members. Every donor gave a peripheral blood sample, and the peripheral blood mononuclear cells from that sample were used for TCR beta sequencing. The Qiagen DNeasy Blood Extraction Kit was used to extract genomic DNA from the blood cell samples. Here the chain combines TRBV5-4 and TRBJ1-1; 10 bases in between match TRBD1. Sample: PBMCs. This TCR came from a boy younger than 18 in good health and CMV-seronegative. The nucleotide sequence is TGTGCCAGCAGCGGACGGACAGGGGGAACTGAAGCTTTCTTT. This yields the protein CASSGRTGGTEAFF.